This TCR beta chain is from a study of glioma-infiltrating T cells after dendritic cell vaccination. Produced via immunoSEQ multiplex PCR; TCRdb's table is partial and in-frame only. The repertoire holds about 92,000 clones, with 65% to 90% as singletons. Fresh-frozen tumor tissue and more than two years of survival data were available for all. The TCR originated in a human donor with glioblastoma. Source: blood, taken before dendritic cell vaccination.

CDR3 DNA: TGTGCCAGCAGCTTGGCCGAAACAGGATCGCAGTATTTT. Its translation is CASSLAETGSQYF. The rearrangement links TRBV5-4 to TRBJ2-3; possible D gene TRBD1, 5 bases. Germline values: CDR1 SGHNT, CDR2 YYREEE (reference sequence). V was cut by 0 bases and J by 10 bases, with 12 bases left in between. This CDR3 has 13 residues. The full variable domain, in which reference TRBV5-4 and TRBJ2-3 provide the parts outside the CDR3, is ETGVTQSPTHLIKTRGQQVTLRCSSQSGHNTVSWYQQALGQGPQFIFQYYREEENGRGNFPPRFSGLQFPNYSSELNVNALELDDSALYLCASSLAETGSQYFGPGTRLTVL.